This record concerns one TCR beta chain sequence. One Seattle source followed patients from active infection through their disease course. This sample was included in a study of blood T cell repertoires in COVID-19. Produced via immunoSEQ multiplex PCR; TCRdb's table is partial and in-frame only. The sample includes around 340,000 clones, less than 90% of them seen just once. The CDR3 contains 13 residues. In germline, CDR1 is GTSNPN, CDR2 SVGIG (reference sequence). V was shortened by 1 base and J by 7 bases, with 13 bases between the two germline ends. The chain has TRBV30 and TRBJ1-2; perhaps TRBD1 as D (6 bases). The specimen was peripheral blood. This clonotype was sampled from a woman aged 55-70 years with COVID-19, enrolled during active disease. CDR3 DNA: TGTGCCTGGAGTGGAGCGCCAGGGGCTGGCTACACCTTC. Encoded protein: CAWSGAPGAGYTF.